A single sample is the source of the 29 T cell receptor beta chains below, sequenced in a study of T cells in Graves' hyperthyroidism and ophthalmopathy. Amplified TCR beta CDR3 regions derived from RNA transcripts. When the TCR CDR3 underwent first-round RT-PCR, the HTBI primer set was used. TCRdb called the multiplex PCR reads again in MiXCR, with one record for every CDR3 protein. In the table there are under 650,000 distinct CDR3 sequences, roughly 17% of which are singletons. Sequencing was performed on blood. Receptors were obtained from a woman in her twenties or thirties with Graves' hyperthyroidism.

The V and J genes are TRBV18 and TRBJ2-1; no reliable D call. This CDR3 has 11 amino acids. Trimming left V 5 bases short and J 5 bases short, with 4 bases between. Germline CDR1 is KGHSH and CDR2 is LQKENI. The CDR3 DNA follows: TGTGCCAGCTCAGCCAACAATGAGCAGTTCTTC. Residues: CASSANNEQFF.

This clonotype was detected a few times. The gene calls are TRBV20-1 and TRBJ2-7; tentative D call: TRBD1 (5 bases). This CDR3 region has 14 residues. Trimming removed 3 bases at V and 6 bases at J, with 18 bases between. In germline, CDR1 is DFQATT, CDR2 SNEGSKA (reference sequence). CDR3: CSASLYSGNGEQYF. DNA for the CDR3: TGCAGTGCTAGTTTGTATTCAGGGAATGGCGAGCAGTACTTC.

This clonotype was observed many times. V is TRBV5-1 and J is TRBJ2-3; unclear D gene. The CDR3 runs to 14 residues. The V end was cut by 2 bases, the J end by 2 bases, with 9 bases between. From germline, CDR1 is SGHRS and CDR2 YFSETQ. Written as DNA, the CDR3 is TGCGCCAGCAGCTTCACCGGACCCACAGATACGCAGTATTTT. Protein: CASSFTGPTDTQYF.

CDR3: CASSMGENEQFF. The CDR3 DNA reads as TGTGCCAGTAGTATGGGGGAGAATGAGCAGTTCTTC. The rearrangement joins TRBV19 to TRBJ2-1, with D perhaps TRBD1 or TRBD2 (5 bases each). This CDR3 has 12 amino acids. Between the trimmed V and J ends, which lost 3 bases and 7 bases, there was a span of 7 bases. Germline V gene lookup returns CDR1 LNHDA and CDR2 SQIVND (reference sequence).

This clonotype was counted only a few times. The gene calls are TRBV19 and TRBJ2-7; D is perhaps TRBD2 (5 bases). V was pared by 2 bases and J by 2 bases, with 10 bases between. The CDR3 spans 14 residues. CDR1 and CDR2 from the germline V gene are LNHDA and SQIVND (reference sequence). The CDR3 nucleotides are TGTGCCAGTAGTATAACCGGACTGGCCTACGAGCAGTACTTC. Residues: CASSITGLAYEQYF.

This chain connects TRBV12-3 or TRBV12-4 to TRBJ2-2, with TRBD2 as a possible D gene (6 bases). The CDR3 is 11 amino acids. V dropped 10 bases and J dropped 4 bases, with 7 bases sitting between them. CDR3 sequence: CATGSTGELFF. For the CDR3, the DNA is TGTGCCACCGGGAGCACCGGGGAGCTGTTTTTT.

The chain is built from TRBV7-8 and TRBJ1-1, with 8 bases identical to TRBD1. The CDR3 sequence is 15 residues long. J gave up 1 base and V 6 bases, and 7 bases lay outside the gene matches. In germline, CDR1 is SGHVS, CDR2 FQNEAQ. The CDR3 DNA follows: TGTGCCAGCAGAAACACAGGGGGGAGGAACACTGAAGCTTTCTTT. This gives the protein CASRNTGGRNTEAFF.

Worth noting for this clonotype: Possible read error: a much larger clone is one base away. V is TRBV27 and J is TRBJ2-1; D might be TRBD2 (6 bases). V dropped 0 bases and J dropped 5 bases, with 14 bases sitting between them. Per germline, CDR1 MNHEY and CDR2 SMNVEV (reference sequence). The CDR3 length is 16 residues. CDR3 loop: CASSLSPRRGHNEQFF. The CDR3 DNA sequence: TGTGCCAGCAGTTTATCGCCTAGGAGGGGCCACAATGAGCAGTTCTTC.

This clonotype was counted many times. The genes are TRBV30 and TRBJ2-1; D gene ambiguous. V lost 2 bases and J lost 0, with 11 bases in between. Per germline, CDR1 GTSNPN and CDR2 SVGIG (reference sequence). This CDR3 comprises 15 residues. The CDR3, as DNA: TGTGCCTGGAGTTTGGGTTCCCACTCCTACAATGAGCAGTTCTTC. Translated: CAWSLGSHSYNEQFF.

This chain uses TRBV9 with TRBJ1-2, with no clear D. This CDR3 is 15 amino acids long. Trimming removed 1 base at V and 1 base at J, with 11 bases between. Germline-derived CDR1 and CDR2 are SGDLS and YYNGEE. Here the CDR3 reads CASSVNSNSNYGYTF. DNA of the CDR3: TGTGCCAGCAGCGTAAATTCTAACAGTAACTATGGCTACACCTTC.

This chain's CDR3 is CASSNRDGRLAGEFF. The CDR3 DNA is TGTGCCAGCAGTAACCGGGACGGAAGACTAGCGGGAGAGTTCTTC. V and J are TRBV6-1 and TRBJ2-1; 12 bases align to TRBD2. Germline loops: CDR1 MNHNS, CDR2 SASEGT. The CDR3 contains 15 residues. V shed 5 bases, J shed 14 bases, and the junction held 13 bases outside the gene matches.

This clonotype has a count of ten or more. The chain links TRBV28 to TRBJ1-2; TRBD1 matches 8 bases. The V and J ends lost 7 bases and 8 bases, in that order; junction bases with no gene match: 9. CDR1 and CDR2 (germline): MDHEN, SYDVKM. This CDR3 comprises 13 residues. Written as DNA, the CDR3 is TGTGCCAGCATGGGGCAGGGGGCGCACGGCTACACCTTC. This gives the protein CASMGQGAHGYTF.

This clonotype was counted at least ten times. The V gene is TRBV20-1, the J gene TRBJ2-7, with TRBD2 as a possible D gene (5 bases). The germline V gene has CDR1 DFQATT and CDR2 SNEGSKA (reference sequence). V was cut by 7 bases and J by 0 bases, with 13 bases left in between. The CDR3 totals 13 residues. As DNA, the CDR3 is TGCAGTGGTTACGGGGAAAGCTCCTACGAGCAGTACTTC. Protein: CSGYGESSYEQYF.

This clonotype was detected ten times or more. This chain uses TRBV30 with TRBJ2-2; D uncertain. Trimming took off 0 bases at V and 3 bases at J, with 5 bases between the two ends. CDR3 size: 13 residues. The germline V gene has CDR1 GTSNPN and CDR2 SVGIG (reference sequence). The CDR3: CAWSVDYTGELFF. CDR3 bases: TGTGCCTGGAGTGTAGACTACACCGGGGAGCTGTTTTTT.

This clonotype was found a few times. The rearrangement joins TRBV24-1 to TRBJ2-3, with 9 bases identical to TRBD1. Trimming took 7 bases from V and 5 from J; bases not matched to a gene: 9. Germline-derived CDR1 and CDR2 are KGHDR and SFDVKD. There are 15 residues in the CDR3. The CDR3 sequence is CATSPGQGRLDTQYF. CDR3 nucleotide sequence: TGTGCCACCAGCCCGGGACAGGGCAGATTAGATACGCAGTATTTT.

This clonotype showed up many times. CDR3 amino acids: CASSLSPGGLGYEQYF. The CDR3 nucleotides are TGTGCCAGCAGTTTATCCCCGGGGGGACTGGGATACGAGCAGTACTTC. The rearrangement links TRBV28 to TRBJ2-7, with TRBD2 matching 7 bases. There are 16 residues in the CDR3. Germline CDR1 MDHEN, CDR2 SYDVKM. J was trimmed by 4 bases and V by 1 base; bases with no gene match: 10.

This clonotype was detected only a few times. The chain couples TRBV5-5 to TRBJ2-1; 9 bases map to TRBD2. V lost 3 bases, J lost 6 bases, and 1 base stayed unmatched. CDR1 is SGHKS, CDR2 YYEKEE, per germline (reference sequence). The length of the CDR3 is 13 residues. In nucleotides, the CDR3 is TGTGCCAGCAGCTCACTAGCGGGCAATGAGCAGTTCTTC. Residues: CASSSLAGNEQFF.

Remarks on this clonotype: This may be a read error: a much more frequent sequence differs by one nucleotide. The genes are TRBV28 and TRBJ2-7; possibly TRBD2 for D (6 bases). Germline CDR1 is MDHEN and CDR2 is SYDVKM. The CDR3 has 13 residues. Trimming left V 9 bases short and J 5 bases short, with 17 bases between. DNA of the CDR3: TGTGCCAGTTTTCCGACTAGTAACGACGAGCAGTACTTC. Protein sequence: CASFPTSNDEQYF.

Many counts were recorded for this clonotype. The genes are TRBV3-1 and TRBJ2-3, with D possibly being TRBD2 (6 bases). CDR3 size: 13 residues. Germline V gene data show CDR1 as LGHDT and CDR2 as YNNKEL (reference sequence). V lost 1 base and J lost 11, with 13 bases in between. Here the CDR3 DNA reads TGTGCCAGCAGCCAAGTCGTGGAGGGGCAGCAGTATTTT. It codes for CASSQVVEGQQYF.

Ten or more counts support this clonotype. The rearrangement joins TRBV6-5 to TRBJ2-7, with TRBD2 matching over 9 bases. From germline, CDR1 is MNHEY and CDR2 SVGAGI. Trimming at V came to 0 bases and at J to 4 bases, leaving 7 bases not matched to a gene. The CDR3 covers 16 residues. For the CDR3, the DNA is TGTGCCAGCAGTTACTCACCAGCGGGAGGAGAATACGAGCAGTACTTC. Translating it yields CASSYSPAGGEYEQYF.

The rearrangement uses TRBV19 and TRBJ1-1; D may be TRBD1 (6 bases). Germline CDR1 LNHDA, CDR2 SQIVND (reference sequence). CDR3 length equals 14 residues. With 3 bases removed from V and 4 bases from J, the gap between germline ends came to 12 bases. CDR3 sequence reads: CASSIRGGRTEAFF. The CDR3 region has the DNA TGTGCCAGTAGTATTCGGGGGGGGCGCACTGAAGCTTTCTTT.

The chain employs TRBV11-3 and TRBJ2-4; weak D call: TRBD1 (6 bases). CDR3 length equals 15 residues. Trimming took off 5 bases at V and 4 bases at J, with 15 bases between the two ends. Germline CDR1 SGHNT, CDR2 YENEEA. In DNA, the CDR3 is TGTGCCAGCAGCCCGCCGGTTACAGGGAAAAACATTCAGTACTTC. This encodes CASSPPVTGKNIQYF.

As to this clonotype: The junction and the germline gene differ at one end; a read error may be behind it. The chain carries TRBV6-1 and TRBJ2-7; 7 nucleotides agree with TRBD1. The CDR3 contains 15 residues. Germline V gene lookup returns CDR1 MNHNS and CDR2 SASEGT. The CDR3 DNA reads TGTGCCAGCAGTGACCTCGGGACAGTGACCTACGAGCGGTACTTC. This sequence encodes CASSDLGTVTYERYF.

The CDR3: CASSSRQGLFGNTEAFF. CDR3 in DNA: TGTGCCAGCAGCTCCCGACAGGGCCTCTTCGGGAACACTGAAGCTTTCTTT. The V call is TRBV5-6, the J call TRBJ1-1; 7 nucleotides agree with TRBD1. The length of the CDR3 is 17 residues. Trimming at V came to 3 bases and at J to 1 base, leaving 12 bases not matched to a gene. Looked up from germline, CDR1 is SGHDT and CDR2 is YYEEEE. Filled out from reference TRBV5-6 and TRBJ1-1, the complete variable domain reads DAGVTQSPTHLIKTRGQQVTLRCSPKSGHDTVSWYQQALGQGPQFIFQYYEEEERQRGNFPDRFSGHQFPNYSSELNVNALLLGDSALYLCASSSRQGLFGNTEAFFGQGTRLTVV.

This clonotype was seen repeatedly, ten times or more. The CDR3 DNA follows: TGCAGTGCTAGACCTCCGGGACGATACTACGAGCAGTACTTC. Translating gives CSARPPGRYYEQYF. The chain is built from TRBV20-1 and TRBJ2-7; the D gene could be TRBD1 or TRBD2 (5 bases each). This CDR3 is built from 14 residues. Germline V gives CDR1 DFQATT, CDR2 SNEGSKA (reference sequence). Trimming stripped 2 bases from V and 3 bases from J, with 14 bases between.

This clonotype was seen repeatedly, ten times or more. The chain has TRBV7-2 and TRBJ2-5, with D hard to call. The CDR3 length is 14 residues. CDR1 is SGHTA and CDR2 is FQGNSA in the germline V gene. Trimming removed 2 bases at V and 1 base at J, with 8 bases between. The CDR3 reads CASSLSPTQETQYF. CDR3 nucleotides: TGTGCCAGCAGCTTAAGTCCGACCCAAGAGACCCAGTACTTC.

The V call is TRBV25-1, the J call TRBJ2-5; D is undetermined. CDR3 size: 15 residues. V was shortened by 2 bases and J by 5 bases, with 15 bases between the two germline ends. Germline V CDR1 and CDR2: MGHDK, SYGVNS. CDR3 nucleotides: TGTGCCAGCAGTGAACGAGGAGCGACTGGGGAGACCCAGTACTTC. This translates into CASSERGATGETQYF.

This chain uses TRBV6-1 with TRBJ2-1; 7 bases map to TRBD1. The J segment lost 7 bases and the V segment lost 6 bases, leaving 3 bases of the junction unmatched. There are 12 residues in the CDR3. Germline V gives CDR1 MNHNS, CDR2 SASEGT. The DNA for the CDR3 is TGTGCCAGCAGAGACAGGGTAAATGAGCAGTTCTTC. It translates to CASRDRVNEQFF.

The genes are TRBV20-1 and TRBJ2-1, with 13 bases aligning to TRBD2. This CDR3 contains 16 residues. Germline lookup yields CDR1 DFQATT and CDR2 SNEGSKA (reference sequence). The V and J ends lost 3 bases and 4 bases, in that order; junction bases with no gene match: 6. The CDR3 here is CSASRTSGRGYNEQFF. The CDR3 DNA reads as TGCAGTGCTAGCCGGACTAGCGGGAGAGGATACAATGAGCAGTTCTTC.